This section outlines one T cell receptor beta chain sequence together with its context. There is no known antigen for this receptor. Base qualities are not at hand, and no much larger clone is one base apart. Libraries were made using the immunoSEQ multiplex PCR assay. A mixture of 60 forward primers for TCR Vbeta segments and 13 reverse primers for TCR Jbeta segments was used in the multiplex PCR. Amplification of the CDR3 region of rearranged TCR beta genes was performed with a multiplex PCR assay on genomic DNA. The Illumina HiSeq System was used to sequence the amplified TCR beta libraries as 87-base-pair reads. On the authors' methods: In a later analysis, tens of millions of unique TCR beta chains were counted across the 690 or so repertoires, and around 10 million of these chains were shared by at least two donors. Raw reads were error-corrected and collapsed into unique sequences with a nearest-neighbor algorithm that merged closely related sequences to remove PCR and sequencing errors. V, D and J gene segments were assigned by aligning CDR3 sequences to IMGT reference sequences. For a sequence to be retained, a match of at least six nucleotides was required to both a V gene segment and a J gene segment. A rearrangement counted as productive if the CDR3 had no stop codons and remained in frame with V and J, and every other rearrangement counted as non-productive. CDR3 was defined according to IMGT convention as the region running from the second conserved V-encoded cysteine to the conserved J-encoded phenylalanine. The earlier analysis of fewer than 700 of the donors excluded sequences that lacked an unambiguous match to a single V gene segment. In an earlier analysis of almost 600 of the donors, a V segment was called functional when productive rearrangements were above 56.7%, and segregating when the standard deviation between donors exceeded 5%. A statistical classification framework was built for diagnosing cytomegalovirus status from the catalog of TCR beta chain sequences. In a later analysis, TCR nucleotide sequences were compared against IMGT/GENE-DB human TR gene sequences so that V and J genes could be assigned. The TCRdist pipeline was used in a later analysis to assign CDR3 sequences and most-parsimonious VDJ recombination scenarios. In a later analysis, every TCR beta chain was defined by the combination of its CDR3 amino acid sequence and its V-gene family, and reads without a unique V-gene family were dropped. A later analysis removed 500 to 650 highly shared, low-generation-probability nucleotide sequences to deal with suspected cross-contamination and a sequencing artifact. A later analysis calculated a clonal expansion index for each public chain from normalized within-repertoire ranks of inferred template counts. In a later analysis, generation probabilities were computed using a VDJ recombination model fitted to out-of-frame rearrangements, and the results were checked against IGoR. Hypergeometric tests were used in a later analysis to score TCR-TCR, TCR-HLA and TCR-CMV co-occurrence, with a repertoire-size bias correction applied to the TCR pairs. In a later analysis, false discovery rates were estimated by permuting HLA or CMV assignments 20 times. A later analysis grouped co-occurring TCRs with DBSCAN, adding TCRdist sequence similarity when clustering within HLA-allele-positive subsets. Repertoires with fewer than 30,000 or more than 120,000 public chains were left out of co-occurrence clustering, as were a handful of repertoires with anomalous nucleotide sharing. TCRdb's version of the immuneACCESS table is confined to in-frame rearrangements and falls short of the full clone set. An unresolved V gene accounts for under half of the shortfall where checked; the remainder is of unknown origin. That table gives V, J and clone size, and the DNA gave D and trimming. The sample table records about 190,000 clones; 81% of these occur just once. The leading ten clones occupy roughly 3.1% of the sample.

The cohort was made up of about 610 healthy bone marrow donors. At the time of sampling, all cohort members were nominally healthy, though unrecorded immune exposures were likely present. The donor tested CMV seropositive, placing the donor among the 290 or so seropositive members of the cohort. A peripheral blood sample was collected from each donor, and TCR beta sequencing was performed on peripheral blood mononuclear cells. The Qiagen DNeasy Blood Extraction Kit was used to extract genomic DNA from the blood cell samples. These data come from a study of cytomegalovirus exposure and HLA in healthy donors (dated by TCRdb to 2016 to 2017). Background for the entire study: According to an earlier analysis of several hundred of the donors, some 180 million T cells yielded approximately 120 million unique TCR beta sequences and 276 Gb of sequence data. Of the roughly 400 genotyped donors, 75% to 85% were placed in the genetic ancestry cluster associated with self-reported Caucasian donors. A later genetic analysis used genome-wide SNP genotypes for about 60% of the roughly 670 donors, treating that subset as a discovery cohort. Across approximately 420 genotyped donors of the cohort, an average of approximately 200,000 unique TCR beta nucleotide sequences per donor were sequenced, and 15% to 20% of those sequences were non-productive. A later analysis re-analyzed previously published TCR beta repertoires from 500 to 700 donors and added high-resolution HLA genotyping to study TCR occurrence patterns. Using immunosequencing, the study profiled T cell repertoires from fewer than 850 subjects and related those repertoires to cytomegalovirus serostatus. The number of donors typed differed by locus, with roughly 629-640 for A, B, C, DRB1 and DQB1, roughly 550 for DQA1, over 600 for DPA1, and 400 to 490 for DPB1. The aim of the study was to test whether cataloging public T cell receptors could identify signatures of past pathogen exposure. In an earlier analysis of 587 of the donors, high-throughput TCR beta sequencing was used to judge whether each TCR beta V gene segment behaved as functional or pseudogenic. About five DR-DQ haplotypes were treated as single units for association and clustering because of strong linkage in the cohort. The later analysis used no new phenotypic data to find candidate immune exposures, relying instead on TCR beta sequences and their occurrence across donors. In addition to the first cohort of 650 to 750 subjects, a separate validation cohort of about 120 different subjects was used. About 330 gigabases of sequencing data and 70 million to 95 million unique TCR sequences made up an early release that covered 500 to 700 HLA-typed donors. To predict cytomegalovirus infection status, the study combined high-throughput TCR immunosequencing, statistical association of individual TCRs with disease status, and machine learning. Both class I and class II loci were covered by HLA typing, at four-digit resolution. Donor age, sex, ethnicity and CMV serostatus were compiled alongside the repertoire data. All discovery cohort repertoires had been generated on a single sequencing platform. The research as a whole found: A later genetic analysis reported fewer N-insertions in productive TCRs among donors in an Asian-associated ancestry cluster than the approximately 670-donor mean. A later analysis associated about 17,000 TCR beta sequences with specific HLA alleles at a false discovery rate of 0.05. A cluster of highly shared sequence variants was judged likely to be a technical artifact of the sequencing pipeline. Linkage disequilibrium might explain the correlated functional status among segregating V segments, but an unknown experimental factor could not be ruled out. According to a later analysis, TCR association rates differed among HLA loci, with DRB1 alleles showing the most associated TCRs and HLA-C alleles showing the fewest. According to a later analysis, most CMV-associated TCR beta chains appeared to be HLA-restricted, and the HLA associations seemed to be driven largely by CMV exposure. An association between a missense DCLRE1C variant and V-gene and J-gene trimming of TCR beta chains was found in a later genetic analysis and replicated in an independent cohort. In vitro tests confirmed that a few of the cytomegalovirus-associated TCR beta chains recognize cytomegalovirus antigens. In an earlier analysis of fewer than 700 of the donors, most TCR beta V segments appeared in productive rearrangements about 87% or about 30% of the time, broadly matching IMGT annotations. Roughly uniform sequencing depth across donors was assumed in presence/absence analyses, although this assumption may not hold. Most TCR sequences were observed very rarely across donors, whereas some public TCRs were present in many individuals. The study gave a list of under 200 TCR beta chains associated with cytomegalovirus. For the cohort, immune exposure information was limited to CMV serostatus. In a later analysis, several top co-occurrence clusters were reported to appear linked to parvovirus B19, influenza, CMV and Epstein-Barr virus. A further reported finding was that TCR beta sequences accurately predicted the HLA-A and HLA-B alleles for most subjects in the first cohort. The earlier analysis of 587 of the donors excluded seventeen rarely observed V segments, including chromosome 9 orphons, because counts were too low. Some IMGT-functional V segments, including TRBV6-2 and TRBV6-3, could not be distinguished by the 87-base-pair reads and were therefore excluded. Because HLA typing was unavailable for some donors at each locus, only the typed subset was used in association tests. Compared with equally common non-associated chains, HLA-associated TCR beta chains in a later analysis were more clonally expanded and had lower generation probabilities. According to the authors, the approach could potentially be generalized to other disease states and immunological phenotypes. The classifier was reported to diagnose cytomegalovirus status with high specificity and sensitivity in both the original and validation cohorts. This cohort had only TCR beta chains sequenced, and the lack of alpha or paired-chain data limited which features could be detected. When HLA alleles, especially DR and DQ, strongly co-occurred, attributing TCR associations to individual alleles was difficult.

V is pared back by 3 bases and J by 2 bases, with 5 bases lying between the germline termini. Looking up the germline V gene (reference sequence) yields CDR1 SEHNR and CDR2 FQNEAQ. Spanning cysteine to phenylalanine, the CDR3 consists of 13 amino acids. The DNA shown is the 39-base CDR3, in frame from base 1. This receptor was taken from a man in his forties or fifties in good health and CMV-seropositive. This chain joins TRBV7-9 to TRBJ1-5, with the D segment identity uncertain. The material sequenced was PBMCs. The sequenced DNA: TGTGCCAGCAGCTTGTCCGGCAATCAGCCCCAGCATTTT. It is translated as CASSLSGNQPQHF. Here the CDR3 is joined to the reference TRBV7-9 and TRBJ1-5 genes, and the full variable domain is: DTGVSQNPRHKITKRGQNVTFRCDPISEHNRLYWYRQTLGQGPEFLTYFQNEAQLEKSRLLSDRFSAERPKGSFSTLEIQRTEQGDSAMYLCASSLSGNQPQHFGDGTRLSIL.